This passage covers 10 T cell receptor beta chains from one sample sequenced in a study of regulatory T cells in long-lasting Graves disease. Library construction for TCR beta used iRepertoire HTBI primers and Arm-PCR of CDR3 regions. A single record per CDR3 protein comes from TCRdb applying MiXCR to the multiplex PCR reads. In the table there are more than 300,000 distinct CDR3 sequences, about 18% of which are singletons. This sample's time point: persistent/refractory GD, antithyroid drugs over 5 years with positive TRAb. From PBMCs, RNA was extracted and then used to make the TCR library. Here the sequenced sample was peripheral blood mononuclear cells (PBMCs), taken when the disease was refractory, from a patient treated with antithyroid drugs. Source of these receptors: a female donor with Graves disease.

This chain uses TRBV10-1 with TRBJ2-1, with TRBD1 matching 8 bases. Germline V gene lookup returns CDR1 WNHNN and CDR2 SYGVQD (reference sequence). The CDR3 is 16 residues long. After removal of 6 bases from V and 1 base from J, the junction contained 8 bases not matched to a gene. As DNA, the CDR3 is TGCGCCAGCAGAATACAGGGGGTGACGTCCTACAATGAGCAGTTCTTC. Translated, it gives CASRIQGVTSYNEQFF.

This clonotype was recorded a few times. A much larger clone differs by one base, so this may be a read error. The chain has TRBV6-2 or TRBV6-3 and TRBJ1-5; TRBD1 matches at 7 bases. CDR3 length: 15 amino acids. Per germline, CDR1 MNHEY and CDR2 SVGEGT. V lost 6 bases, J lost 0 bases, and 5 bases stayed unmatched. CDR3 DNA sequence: TGTGCCAGCAGACCGGGACAGTATAGCAATCAGCCCCAGCATTTT. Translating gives CASRPGQYSNQPQHF.

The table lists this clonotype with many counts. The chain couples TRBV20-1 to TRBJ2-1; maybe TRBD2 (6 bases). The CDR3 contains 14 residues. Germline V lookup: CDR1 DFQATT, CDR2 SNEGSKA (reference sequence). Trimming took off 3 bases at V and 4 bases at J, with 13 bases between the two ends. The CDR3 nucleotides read TGCAGTGCTAGTAGACTAGTGTTATACAATGAGCAGTTCTTC. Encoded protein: CSASRLVLYNEQFF.

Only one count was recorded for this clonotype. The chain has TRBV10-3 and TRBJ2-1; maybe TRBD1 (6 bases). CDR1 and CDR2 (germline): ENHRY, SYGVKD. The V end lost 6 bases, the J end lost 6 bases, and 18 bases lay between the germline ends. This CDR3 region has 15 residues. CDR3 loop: CAIRIRDNLSNEQFF. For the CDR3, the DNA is TGTGCCATCAGGATCCGGGACAACCTATCCAATGAGCAGTTCTTC.

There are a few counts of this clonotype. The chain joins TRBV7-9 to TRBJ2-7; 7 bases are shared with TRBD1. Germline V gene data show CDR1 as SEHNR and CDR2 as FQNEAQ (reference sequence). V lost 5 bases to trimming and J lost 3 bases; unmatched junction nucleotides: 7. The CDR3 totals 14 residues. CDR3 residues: CASSPPGQRYEQYF. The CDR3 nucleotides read TGTGCCAGCAGCCCACCGGGACAGCGCTACGAGCAGTACTTC.

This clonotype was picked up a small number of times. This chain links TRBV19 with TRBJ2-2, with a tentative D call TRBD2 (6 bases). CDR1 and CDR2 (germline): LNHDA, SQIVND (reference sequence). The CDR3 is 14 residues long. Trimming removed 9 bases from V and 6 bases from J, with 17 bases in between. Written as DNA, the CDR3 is TGTGCCAGCGGGGGACTGGCAGTCCCCGGGGAGCTGTTTTTT. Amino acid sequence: CASGGLAVPGELFF.

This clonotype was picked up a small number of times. DNA of the CDR3: TGTGCCTGGAGTCTAACAGGGGCCAATCAGCCCCAGCATTTT. It yields the protein CAWSLTGANQPQHF. The V and J genes are TRBV30 and TRBJ1-5; 7 nucleotides agree with TRBD1. The V gene's germline CDR1 is GTSNPN and CDR2 SVGIG (reference sequence). J gave up 3 bases and V 2 bases, and 4 bases lay outside the gene matches. This CDR3 has 14 residues. The whole variable domain, filled in from reference TRBV30 and TRBJ1-5, reads SQTIHQWPATLVQPVGSPLSLECTVEGTSNPNLYWYRQAAGRGLQLLFYSVGIGQISSEVPQNLSASRPQDRQFILSSKKLLLSDSGFYLCAWSLTGANQPQHFGDGTRLSIL.

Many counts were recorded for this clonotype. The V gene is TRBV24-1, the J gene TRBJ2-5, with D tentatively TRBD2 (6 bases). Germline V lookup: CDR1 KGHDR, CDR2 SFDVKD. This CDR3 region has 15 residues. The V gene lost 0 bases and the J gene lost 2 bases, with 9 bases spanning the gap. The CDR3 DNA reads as TGTGCCACCAGTGATTTGATCCGGGGGCAAGAGACCCAGTACTTC. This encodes CATSDLIRGQETQYF.

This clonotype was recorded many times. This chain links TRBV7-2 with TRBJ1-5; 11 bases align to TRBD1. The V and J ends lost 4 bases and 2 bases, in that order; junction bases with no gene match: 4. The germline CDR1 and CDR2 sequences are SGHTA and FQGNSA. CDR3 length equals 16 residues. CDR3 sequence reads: CASSWTGGGGNQPQHF. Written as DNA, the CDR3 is TGTGCCAGCAGCTGGACAGGGGGCGGGGGCAATCAGCCCCAGCATTTT.

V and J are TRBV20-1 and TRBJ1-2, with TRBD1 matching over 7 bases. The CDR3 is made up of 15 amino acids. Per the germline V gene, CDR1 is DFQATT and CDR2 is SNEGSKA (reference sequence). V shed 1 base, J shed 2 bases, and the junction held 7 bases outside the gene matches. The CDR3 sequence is CSARGGQRGNYGYTF. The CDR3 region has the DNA TGCAGTGCTAGAGGGGGACAGCGGGGAAACTATGGCTACACCTTC.